A selection of T cell receptor beta chains follows, all from one sample in a study of PD-L1 blockade in urothelial cancer. Here immunoSEQ multiplex PCR was the method, and the copy in TCRdb shows in-frame clones only, minus some. The data contain under 40,000 clones, roughly four fifths of them singletons. The source was PBMCs, collected around atezolizumab (anti-PD-L1) treatment. Receptor source: a man between 70 and 80 years old with urothelial cancer. The conserved cysteine and the conserved F or W are not part of the CDR3 here. A D gene is named only where the DNA matches it firmly.

12	TRBD1	TRBV4-2	TRBJ1-1	ASSQDNRGFEAF
15	TRBD2	TRBV2	TRBJ2-5	ASRVGLAGALKETQY
13	-	TRBV6-1	TRBJ1-1	ASSEMVGGNTEAF
11	-	TRBV6-5	TRBJ1-2	ASSETGTYGYT
16	TRBD2	TRBV19	TRBJ2-1	ASSVRVTSGIPYNEQF
18	TRBD2	TRBV5-1	TRBJ2-1	ASSLASGTSGRNGYNEQF
12	-	TRBV5-6	TRBJ2-7	ASSLGVSLYEQY
16	-	TRBV28	TRBJ1-5	ASSGRPLTASNGQPQH
14	TRBD1	TRBV30	TRBJ1-6	AWSPTLGQGNSPLH
15	TRBD1	TRBV7-2	TRBJ2-7	ASSFRQGHTLSYEQY
13	-	TRBV18	TRBJ2-7	ASSPRTGGAYEQY
13	-	TRBV5-6	TRBJ2-5	ASSRGGVPRETQY
13	TRBD1	TRBV7-6	TRBJ1-6	ASSLEGQGYSPLH
14	-	TRBV30	TRBJ1-2	AWSVRIRHGGYGYT
12	-	TRBV7-9	TRBJ2-2	ASSFGIGTGELF
13	-	TRBV5-1	TRBJ1-1	ASSLTDTMNTEAF
14	TRBD2	TRBV7-9	TRBJ2-1	ASSLSGGLSYNEQF
9	-	TRBV28	TRBJ1-1	ASSFTGEAF
10	-	TRBV6-1	TRBJ2-2	ASSVRTAELF
13	-	TRBV7-7	TRBJ2-5	ASSTRLARGETQY
11	TRBD1	TRBV6-5	TRBJ1-1	ASRTQGGTEAF
13	-	TRBV6-4	TRBJ2-1	ASSDTFSSYNEQF
14	TRBD1	TRBV19	TRBJ1-2	ASSSGTGGFNYGYT